The 21 T cell receptor beta chains listed next were all sequenced from one sample in a study of blood T cell repertoires in COVID-19. The table came from immunoSEQ multiplex PCR; TCRdb's copy has only in-frame clones and leaves some out. Among a few hundred thousand clones listed, roughly 87% were seen once. The specimen was peripheral blood. Receptor source: a woman between 35 and 50 years old who had recovered from COVID-19.

The chain recombines TRBV7-9 with TRBJ1-1; a possible D gene is TRBD1 (5 bases). The CDR3 is 14 amino acids. Looked up from germline, CDR1 is SEHNR and CDR2 is FQNEAQ (reference sequence). V lost 2 bases to trimming and J lost 1 base, with 8 bases between them. The CDR3 loop is CASSLQGQNTEAFF. The CDR3 bases are TGTGCCAGCAGCTTACAGGGCCAGAACACTGAAGCTTTCTTT.

The chain carries TRBV11-2 and TRBJ1-3; 8 positions agree with TRBD1. The CDR3 totals 17 residues. CDR1 is SGHAT, CDR2 FQNNGV, per germline. Trimming removed 3 bases from V and 4 bases from J; junction bases left unmatched: 11. This CDR3 reads CASSFKQGDHAGNTIYF. Here the CDR3 DNA reads TGTGCCAGCAGCTTTAAACAGGGGGACCATGCGGGAAACACCATATATTTT.

V and J are TRBV7-7 and TRBJ2-5; 8 positions agree with TRBD2. The CDR3 length is 13 residues. V shed 5 bases and J 5 bases; nucleotides not matched to a gene: 4. From germline, CDR1 is SSHAT and CDR2 FNYEAQ (reference sequence). The chain's CDR3 is CASSRGGWETQYF. DNA of the CDR3: TGTGCCAGCAGCCGCGGGGGGTGGGAGACCCAGTACTTC.

To note about this clone: The sample holds other DNA sequences that translate to the same CDR3. The CDR3 nucleotides read TGTGCCAGCTCGAAGGAGAATTCACCCCTCCACTTT. Translation: CASSKENSPLHF. V and J are TRBV18 and TRBJ1-6; D is ambiguous. V was trimmed by 6 bases and J by 7 bases, leaving 7 bases between them. CDR3 size: 12 residues. The V gene's germline CDR1 is KGHSH and CDR2 LQKENI.

Many counts were recorded for this clone. The genes are TRBV28 and TRBJ2-3; D is possibly TRBD2 (6 bases). The CDR3 consists of 12 residues. CDR1 and CDR2 (germline): MDHEN, SYDVKM. V gave up 9 bases and J gave up 2 bases, with 9 bases separating them. This CDR3 is CASTGDTDTQYF. Written as DNA, the CDR3 is TGTGCCAGTACGGGGGACACAGATACGCAGTATTTT.

The chain employs TRBV5-1 and TRBJ2-2; D gene unclear. The CDR3 is 16 residues long. The germline V gene encodes CDR1 SGHRS and CDR2 YFSETQ. With 4 bases removed from V and 4 bases from J, the gap between germline ends came to 17 bases. The CDR3 nucleotides read TGCGCCAGCAGCCCAACGCTAAATAGTGGCACCGGGGAGCTGTTTTTT. It is translated as CASSPTLNSGTGELFF. Supplemented by reference TRBV5-1 and TRBJ2-2, the full variable domain reads KAGVTQTPRYLIKTRGQQVTLSCSPISGHRSVSWYQQTPGQGLQFLFEYFSETQRNKGNFPGRFSGRQFSNSRSEMNVSTLELGDSALYLCASSPTLNSGTGELFFGEGSRLTVL.

This clone was detected once. This rearrangement joins TRBV18 to TRBJ2-3; D uncertain. CDR1 KGHSH and CDR2 LQKENI come from the germline V gene. This CDR3 is 13 amino acids long. The V gene lost 5 bases and the J gene lost 0 bases, with 6 bases spanning the gap. CDR3 sequence: CASSSASTDTQYF. CDR3 bases: TGTGCCAGCTCATCCGCGAGCACAGATACGCAGTATTTT.

The J gene is TRBJ1-1, the V gene TRBV28; no reliable D call. The germline V gene encodes CDR1 MDHEN and CDR2 SYDVKM. The CDR3 has 14 amino acids. V lost 3 bases and J lost 0, with 8 bases in between. CDR3 protein: CASSFSEVNTEAFF. CDR3 DNA: TGTGCCAGCAGTTTCAGCGAGGTGAACACTGAAGCTTTCTTT.

V is TRBV12-3 or TRBV12-4 and J is TRBJ1-2; TRBD1 agrees at 9 bases. The CDR3 consists of 13 residues. Trimming took 6 bases from V and 6 from J; bases not matched to a gene: 5. The CDR3: CASSPTGGDGYTF. The CDR3 nucleotides are TGTGCCAGCAGCCCCACAGGGGGCGATGGCTACACCTTC.

The sample holds one count of this clone. V usage is TRBV5-1 and J usage is TRBJ1-1; D is perhaps TRBD1 (5 bases). The CDR3 is 16 residues long. V was pared by 5 bases and J by 0 bases, with 17 bases between. Per the germline V gene, CDR1 is SGHRS and CDR2 is YFSETQ. CDR3 nucleotide sequence: TGCGCCAGCAGAGAGAGGACAAACGGCCTGAACACTGAAGCTTTCTTT. Translation: CASRERTNGLNTEAFF. The full variable domain, in which reference TRBV5-1 and TRBJ1-1 provide the parts outside the CDR3, is KAGVTQTPRYLIKTRGQQVTLSCSPISGHRSVSWYQQTPGQGLQFLFEYFSETQRNKGNFPGRFSGRQFSNSRSEMNVSTLELGDSALYLCASRERTNGLNTEAFFGQGTRLTVV.

Here the CDR3 reads CASSFSGWLRGGQETQYF. For the CDR3, the DNA is TGTGCCAGCAGCTTTAGCGGGTGGCTCCGCGGGGGCCAAGAGACCCAGTACTTC. The chain joins TRBV7-2 to TRBJ2-5; 7 bases are a match to TRBD2. With V trimmed by 3 bases and J by 1 base, 14 bases remained unmatched. The CDR3 totals 18 residues. The germline CDR1 and CDR2 sequences are SGHTA and FQGNSA.

The rearrangement joins TRBV1 to TRBJ2-7; the table names TRBD2, a call not compared with the DNA. TRBV1 is tagged as a pseudogene. The CDR3 length is 15 residues. The DNA of the CDR3 is TGCACCAGCAGCCAATCTAGCGGGGAATATTACGAGCAGTACTTC. This sequence encodes CTSSQSSGEYYEQYF.

The V call is TRBV19, the J call TRBJ2-1; weak D call: TRBD2 (7 bases). This CDR3 contains 12 residues. CDR1 is LNHDA and CDR2 is SQIVND in the germline V gene (reference sequence). The V end was cut by 10 bases, the J end by 7 bases, with 14 bases between. The CDR3 nucleotides are TGTGCCACCCAAAGGGGGGGAAATGAGCAGTTCTTC. Encoded protein: CATQRGGNEQFF.

The rearrangement uses TRBV6-4 and TRBJ2-2; D is unresolved. The germline V gene encodes CDR1 MRHNA and CDR2 SNTAGT. Trimming removed 4 bases from V and 7 bases from J, with 10 bases in between. The CDR3 extends over 13 amino acids. The CDR3 bases are TGTGCCAGCAGTGCATGGTTCGGCGGGGAGCTGTTTTTT. Its protein is CASSAWFGGELFF.

The chain combines TRBV5-4 with TRBJ2-3, with no clear D. The CDR3 contains 14 residues. The V gene's germline CDR1 is SGHNT and CDR2 YYREEE (reference sequence). Trimming shortened V by 4 bases and J by 4 bases, and 13 bases separated the two germline ends. CDR3 in amino acids: CASSALAGSDTQYF. The CDR3 DNA follows: TGTGCCAGCAGCGCCTTAGCTGGGTCAGATACGCAGTATTTT. The entire variable domain, with the rest obtained from reference TRBV5-4 and TRBJ2-3, is as follows: ETGVTQSPTHLIKTRGQQVTLRCSSQSGHNTVSWYQQALGQGPQFIFQYYREEENGRGNFPPRFSGLQFPNYSSELNVNALELDDSALYLCASSALAGSDTQYFGPGTRLTVL.

The chain recombines TRBV12-3 or TRBV12-4 with TRBJ2-2, with a weak D call TRBD1 (5 bases). V dropped 1 base and J dropped 7 bases, with 7 bases sitting between them. This CDR3 contains 13 residues. The CDR3 here is CASSLGGIGELFF. Here the CDR3 DNA reads TGTGCCAGCAGTTTAGGGGGCATCGGGGAGCTGTTTTTT.

The chain carries TRBV7-2 and TRBJ2-7; no definite D call. V shed 3 bases and J shed 1 base, with 10 bases lying between them. This CDR3 region has 14 residues. Germline V gene sequence: CDR1 SGHTA, CDR2 FQGNSA. This CDR3 reads CASSFTQVSYEQYF. The CDR3 DNA sequence: TGTGCCAGCAGCTTCACCCAGGTTTCCTACGAGCAGTACTTC.

The chain employs TRBV12-1 and TRBJ2-3; the table's D call of TRBD1 was not tested on the DNA. TRBV12-1 is annotated as a pseudogene. The CDR3 runs to 16 residues. CDR3 amino acids: CASSTEGQINTDTQYF. CDR3 sequence (DNA): TGTGCCAGCAGCACCGAGGGACAAATCAACACAGATACGCAGTATTTT.

The rearrangement uses TRBV9 and TRBJ1-6; maybe TRBD1 (5 bases). Germline CDR1 is SGDLS and CDR2 is YYNGEE. V lost 3 bases and J 6 bases, leaving 10 bases between the germline ends. The CDR3 is 14 amino acids. The CDR3 DNA reads TGTGCCAGCAGCGGTCGACAGATTAATTCACCCCTCCACTTT. Protein product: CASSGRQINSPLHF.

The chain combines TRBV28 with TRBJ1-5; D gene unclear. V was pared by 10 bases and J by 0 bases, with 10 bases between. CDR1 is MDHEN and CDR2 is SYDVKM in the germline V gene. There are 13 residues in the CDR3. The CDR3 spells CATQDYSNQPQHF. Here the CDR3 DNA reads TGTGCCACCCAGGACTATAGCAATCAGCCCCAGCATTTT.

The V and J genes are TRBV24-1 and TRBJ1-2; no reliable D call. The ends were cut back, 4 bases at V and 3 bases at J, with 2 bases in the middle. Germline lookup yields CDR1 KGHDR and CDR2 SFDVKD. This CDR3 has 11 residues. CDR3: CATSDDYGYTF. The DNA of the CDR3 is TGTGCCACCAGTGACGACTATGGCTACACCTTC.